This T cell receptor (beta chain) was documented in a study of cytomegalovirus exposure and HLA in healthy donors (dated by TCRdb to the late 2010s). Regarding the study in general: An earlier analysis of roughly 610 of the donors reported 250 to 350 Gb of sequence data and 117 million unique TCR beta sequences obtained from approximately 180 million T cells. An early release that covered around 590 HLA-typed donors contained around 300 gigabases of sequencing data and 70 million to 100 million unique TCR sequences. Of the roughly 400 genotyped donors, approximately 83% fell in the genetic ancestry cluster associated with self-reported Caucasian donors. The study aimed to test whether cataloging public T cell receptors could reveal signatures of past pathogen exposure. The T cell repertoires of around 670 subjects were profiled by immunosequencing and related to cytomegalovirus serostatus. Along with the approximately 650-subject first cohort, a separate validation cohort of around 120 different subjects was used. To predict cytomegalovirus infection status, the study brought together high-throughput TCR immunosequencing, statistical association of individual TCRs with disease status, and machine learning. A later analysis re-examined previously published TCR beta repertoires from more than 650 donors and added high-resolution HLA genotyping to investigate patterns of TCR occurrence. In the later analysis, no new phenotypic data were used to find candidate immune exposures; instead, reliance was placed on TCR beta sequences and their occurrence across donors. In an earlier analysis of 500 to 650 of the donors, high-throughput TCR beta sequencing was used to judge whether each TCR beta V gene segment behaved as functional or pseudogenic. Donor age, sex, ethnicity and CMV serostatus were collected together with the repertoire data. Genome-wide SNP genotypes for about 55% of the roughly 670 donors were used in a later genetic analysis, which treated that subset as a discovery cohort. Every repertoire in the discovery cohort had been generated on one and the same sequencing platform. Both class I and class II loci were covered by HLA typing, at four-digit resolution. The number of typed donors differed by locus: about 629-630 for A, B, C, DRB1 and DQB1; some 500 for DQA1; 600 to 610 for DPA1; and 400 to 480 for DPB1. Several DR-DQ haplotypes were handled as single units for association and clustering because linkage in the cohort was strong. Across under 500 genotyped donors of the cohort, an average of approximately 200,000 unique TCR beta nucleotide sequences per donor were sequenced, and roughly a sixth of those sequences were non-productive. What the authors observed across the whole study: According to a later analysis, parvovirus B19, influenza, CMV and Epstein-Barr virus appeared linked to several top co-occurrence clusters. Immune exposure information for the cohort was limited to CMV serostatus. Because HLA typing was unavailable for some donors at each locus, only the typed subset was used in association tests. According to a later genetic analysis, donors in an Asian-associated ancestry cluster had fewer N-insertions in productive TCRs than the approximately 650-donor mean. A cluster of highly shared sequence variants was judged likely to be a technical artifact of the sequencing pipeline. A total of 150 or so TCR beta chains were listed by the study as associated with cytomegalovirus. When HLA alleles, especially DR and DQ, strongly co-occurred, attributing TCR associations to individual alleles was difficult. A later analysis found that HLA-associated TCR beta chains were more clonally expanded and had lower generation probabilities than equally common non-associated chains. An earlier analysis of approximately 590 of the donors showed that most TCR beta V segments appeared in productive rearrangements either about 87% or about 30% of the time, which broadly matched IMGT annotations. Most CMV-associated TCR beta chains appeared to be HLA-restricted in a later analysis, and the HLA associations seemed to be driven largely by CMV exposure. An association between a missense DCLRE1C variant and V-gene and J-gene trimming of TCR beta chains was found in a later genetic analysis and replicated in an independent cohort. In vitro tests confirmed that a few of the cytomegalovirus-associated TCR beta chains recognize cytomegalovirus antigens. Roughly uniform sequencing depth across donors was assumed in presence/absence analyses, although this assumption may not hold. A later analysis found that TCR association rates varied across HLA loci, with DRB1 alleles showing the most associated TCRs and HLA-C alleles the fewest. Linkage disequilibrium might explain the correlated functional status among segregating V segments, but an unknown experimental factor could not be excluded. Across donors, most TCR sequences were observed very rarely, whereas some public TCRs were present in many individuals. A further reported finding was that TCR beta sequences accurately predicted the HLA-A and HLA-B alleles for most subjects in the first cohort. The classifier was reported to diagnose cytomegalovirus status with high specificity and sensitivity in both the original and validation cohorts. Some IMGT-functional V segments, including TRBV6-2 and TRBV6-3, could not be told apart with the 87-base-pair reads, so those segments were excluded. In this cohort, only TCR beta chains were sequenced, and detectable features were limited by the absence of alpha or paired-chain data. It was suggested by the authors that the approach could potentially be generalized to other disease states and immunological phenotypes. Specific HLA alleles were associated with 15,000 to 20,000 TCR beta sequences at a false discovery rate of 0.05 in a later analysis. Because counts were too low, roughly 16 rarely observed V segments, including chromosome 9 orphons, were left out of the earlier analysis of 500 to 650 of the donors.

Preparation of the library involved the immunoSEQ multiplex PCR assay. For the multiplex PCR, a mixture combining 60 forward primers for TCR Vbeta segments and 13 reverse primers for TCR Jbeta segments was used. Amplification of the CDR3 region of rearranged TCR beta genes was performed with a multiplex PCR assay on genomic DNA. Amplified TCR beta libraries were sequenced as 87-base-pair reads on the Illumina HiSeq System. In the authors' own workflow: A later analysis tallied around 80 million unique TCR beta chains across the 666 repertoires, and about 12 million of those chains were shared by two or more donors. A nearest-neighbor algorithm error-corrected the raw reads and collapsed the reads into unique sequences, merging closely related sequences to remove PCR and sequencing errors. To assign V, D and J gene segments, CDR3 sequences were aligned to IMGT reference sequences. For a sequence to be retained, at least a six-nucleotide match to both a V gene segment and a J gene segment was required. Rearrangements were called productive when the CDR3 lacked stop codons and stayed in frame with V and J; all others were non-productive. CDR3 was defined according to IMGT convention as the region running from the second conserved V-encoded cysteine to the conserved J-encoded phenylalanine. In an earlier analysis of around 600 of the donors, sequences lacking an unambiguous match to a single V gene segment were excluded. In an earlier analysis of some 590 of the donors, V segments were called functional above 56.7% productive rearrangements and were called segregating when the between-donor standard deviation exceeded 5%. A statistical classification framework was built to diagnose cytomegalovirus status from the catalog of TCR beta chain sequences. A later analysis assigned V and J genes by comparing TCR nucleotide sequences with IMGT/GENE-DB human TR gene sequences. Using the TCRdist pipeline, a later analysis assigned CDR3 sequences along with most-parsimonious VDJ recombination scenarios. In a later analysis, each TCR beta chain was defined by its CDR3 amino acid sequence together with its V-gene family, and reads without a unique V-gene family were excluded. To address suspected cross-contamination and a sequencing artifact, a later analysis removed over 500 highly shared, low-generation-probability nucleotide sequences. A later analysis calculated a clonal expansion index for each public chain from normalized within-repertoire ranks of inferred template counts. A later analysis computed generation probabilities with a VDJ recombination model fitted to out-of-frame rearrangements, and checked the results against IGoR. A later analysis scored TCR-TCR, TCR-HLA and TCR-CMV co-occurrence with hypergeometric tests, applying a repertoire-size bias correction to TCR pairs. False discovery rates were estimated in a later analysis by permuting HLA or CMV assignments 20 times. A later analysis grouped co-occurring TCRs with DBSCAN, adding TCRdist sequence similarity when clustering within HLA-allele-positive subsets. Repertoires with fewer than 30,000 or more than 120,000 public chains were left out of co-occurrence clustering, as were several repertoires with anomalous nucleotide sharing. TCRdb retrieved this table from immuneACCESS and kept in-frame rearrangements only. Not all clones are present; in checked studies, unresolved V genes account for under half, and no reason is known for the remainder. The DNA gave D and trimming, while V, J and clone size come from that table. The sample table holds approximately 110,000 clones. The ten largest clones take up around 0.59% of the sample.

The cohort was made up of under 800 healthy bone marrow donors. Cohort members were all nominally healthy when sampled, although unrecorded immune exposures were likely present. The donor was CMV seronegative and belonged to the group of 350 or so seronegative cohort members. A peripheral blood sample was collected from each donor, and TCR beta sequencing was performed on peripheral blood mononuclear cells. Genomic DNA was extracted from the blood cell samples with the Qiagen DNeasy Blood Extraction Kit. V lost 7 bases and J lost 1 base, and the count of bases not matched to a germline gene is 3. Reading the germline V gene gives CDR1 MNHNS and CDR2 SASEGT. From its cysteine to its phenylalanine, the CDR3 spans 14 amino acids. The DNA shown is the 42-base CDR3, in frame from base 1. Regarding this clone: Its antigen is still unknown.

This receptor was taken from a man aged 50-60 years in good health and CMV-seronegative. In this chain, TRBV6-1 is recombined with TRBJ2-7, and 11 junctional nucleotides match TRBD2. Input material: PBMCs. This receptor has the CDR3 CASKGLADSYEQYF. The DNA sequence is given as TGTGCCAGCAAGGGACTAGCGGATTCCTACGAGCAGTACTTC.